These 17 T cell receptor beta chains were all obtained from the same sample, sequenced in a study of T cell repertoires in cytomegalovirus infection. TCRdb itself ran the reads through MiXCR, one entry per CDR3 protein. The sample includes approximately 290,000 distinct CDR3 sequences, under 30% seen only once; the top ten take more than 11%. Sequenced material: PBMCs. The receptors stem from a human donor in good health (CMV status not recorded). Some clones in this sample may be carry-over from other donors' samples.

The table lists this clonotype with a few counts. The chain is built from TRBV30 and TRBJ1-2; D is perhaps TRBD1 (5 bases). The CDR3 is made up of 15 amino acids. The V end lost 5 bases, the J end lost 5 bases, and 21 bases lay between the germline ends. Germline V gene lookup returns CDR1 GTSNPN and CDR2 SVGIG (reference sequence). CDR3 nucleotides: TGTGCCTGGCTCCACCATCTCAGCCGGGGGTATGGCTACACCTTC. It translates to CAWLHHLSRGYGYTF.

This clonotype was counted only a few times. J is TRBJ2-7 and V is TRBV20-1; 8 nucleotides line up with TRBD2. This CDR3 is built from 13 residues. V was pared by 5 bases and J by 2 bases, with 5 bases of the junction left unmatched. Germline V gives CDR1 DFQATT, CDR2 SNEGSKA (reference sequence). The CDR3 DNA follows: TGCAGTGCTGAGAAACTAGCGGCCTACGAGCAGTACTTC. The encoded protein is CSAEKLAAYEQYF.

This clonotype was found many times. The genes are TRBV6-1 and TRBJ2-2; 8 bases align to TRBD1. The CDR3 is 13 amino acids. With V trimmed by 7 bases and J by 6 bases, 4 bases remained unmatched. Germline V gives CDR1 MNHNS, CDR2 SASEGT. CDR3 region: CASTPTGAGELFF. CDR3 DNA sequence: TGTGCCAGCACCCCGACAGGGGCCGGGGAGCTGTTTTTT.

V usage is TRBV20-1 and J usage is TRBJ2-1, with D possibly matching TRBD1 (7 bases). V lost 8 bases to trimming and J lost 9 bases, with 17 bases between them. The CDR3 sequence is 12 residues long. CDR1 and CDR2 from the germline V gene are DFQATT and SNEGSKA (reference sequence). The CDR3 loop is CSTPQGGGEQFF. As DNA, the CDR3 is TGCAGTACACCCCAGGGGGGAGGTGAGCAGTTCTTC.

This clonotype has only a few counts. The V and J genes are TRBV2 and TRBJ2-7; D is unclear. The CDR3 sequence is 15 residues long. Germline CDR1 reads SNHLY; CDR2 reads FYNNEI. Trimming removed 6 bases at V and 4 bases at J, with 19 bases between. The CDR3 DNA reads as TGTGCCAGCAGGGGTCATCCAGGACGCGGTTACGAGCAGTACTTC. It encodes CASRGHPGRGYEQYF. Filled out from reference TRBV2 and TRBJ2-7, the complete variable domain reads EPEVTQTPSHQVTQMGQEVILRCVPISNHLYFYWYRQILGQKVEFLVSFYNNEISEKSEIFDDQFSVERPDGSNFTLKIRSTKLEDSAMYFCASRGHPGRGYEQYFGPGTRLTVT.

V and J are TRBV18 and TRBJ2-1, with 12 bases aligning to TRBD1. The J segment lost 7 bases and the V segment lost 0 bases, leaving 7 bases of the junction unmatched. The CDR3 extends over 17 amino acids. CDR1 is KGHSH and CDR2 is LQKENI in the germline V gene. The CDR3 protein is CASSPPRGQGALNEQFF. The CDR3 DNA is TGTGCCAGCTCACCACCGAGGGGACAGGGGGCTCTAAATGAGCAGTTCTTC.

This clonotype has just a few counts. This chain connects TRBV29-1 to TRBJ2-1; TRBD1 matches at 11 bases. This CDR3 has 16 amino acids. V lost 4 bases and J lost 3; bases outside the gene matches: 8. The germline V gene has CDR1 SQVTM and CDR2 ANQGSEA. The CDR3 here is CSVGLGTGGIYNEQFF. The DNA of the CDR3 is TGCAGCGTTGGATTAGGGACAGGGGGAATCTACAATGAGCAGTTCTTC.

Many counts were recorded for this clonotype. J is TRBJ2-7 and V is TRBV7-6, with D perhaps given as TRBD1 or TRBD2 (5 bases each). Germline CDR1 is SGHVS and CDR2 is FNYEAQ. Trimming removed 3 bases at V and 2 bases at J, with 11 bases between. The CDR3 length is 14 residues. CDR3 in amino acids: CASSFGTGTYEQYF. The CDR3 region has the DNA TGTGCCAGCAGCTTCGGGACGGGGACCTACGAGCAGTACTTC. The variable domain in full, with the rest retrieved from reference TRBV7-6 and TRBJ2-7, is GAGVSQSPRYKVTKRGQDVALRCDPISGHVSLYWYRQALGQGPEFLTYFNYEAQQDKSGLPNDRFSAERPEGSISTLTIQRTEQRDSAMYRCASSFGTGTYEQYFGPGTRLTVT.

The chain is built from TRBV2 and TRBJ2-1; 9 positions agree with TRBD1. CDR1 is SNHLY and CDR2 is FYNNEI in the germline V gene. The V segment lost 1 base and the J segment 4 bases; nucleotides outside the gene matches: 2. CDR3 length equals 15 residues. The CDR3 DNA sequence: TGTGCCAGCAGTGAAGTACAGGGGGCGTACAATGAGCAGTTCTTC. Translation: CASSEVQGAYNEQFF.

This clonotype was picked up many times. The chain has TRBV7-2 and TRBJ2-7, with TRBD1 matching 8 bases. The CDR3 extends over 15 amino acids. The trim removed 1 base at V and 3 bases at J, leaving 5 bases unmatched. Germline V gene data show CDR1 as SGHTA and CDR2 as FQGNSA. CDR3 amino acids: CASSLGTGWNYEQYF. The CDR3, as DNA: TGTGCCAGCAGCTTAGGGACAGGGTGGAACTACGAGCAGTACTTC.

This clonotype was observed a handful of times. CDR3 coding DNA: TGTGCCAGCAGCATGACAGGGAGGTCGGGTCAGCCCCAGCATTTT. It encodes CASSMTGRSGQPQHF. This chain joins TRBV28 and TRBJ1-5, with 7 bases lining up with TRBD1. Unmatched junction bases numbered 11, after V lost 6 bases and J lost 6 bases. Germline CDR1 reads MDHEN; CDR2 reads SYDVKM. This CDR3 has 15 amino acids.

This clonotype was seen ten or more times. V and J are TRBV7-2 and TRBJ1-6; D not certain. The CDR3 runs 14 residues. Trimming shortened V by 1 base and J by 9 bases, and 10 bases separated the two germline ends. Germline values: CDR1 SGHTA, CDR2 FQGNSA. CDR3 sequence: CASSLGVVGSPLHF. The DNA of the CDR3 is TGTGCCAGCAGCTTAGGGGTCGTCGGTTCACCCCTCCACTTT.

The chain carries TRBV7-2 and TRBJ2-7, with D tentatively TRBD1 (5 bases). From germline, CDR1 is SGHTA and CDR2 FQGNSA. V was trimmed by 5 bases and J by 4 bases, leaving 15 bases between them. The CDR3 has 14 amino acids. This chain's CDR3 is CASSPGQAPYEQYF. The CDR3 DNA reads TGTGCCAGCAGCCCCGGACAAGCCCCTTACGAGCAGTACTTC.

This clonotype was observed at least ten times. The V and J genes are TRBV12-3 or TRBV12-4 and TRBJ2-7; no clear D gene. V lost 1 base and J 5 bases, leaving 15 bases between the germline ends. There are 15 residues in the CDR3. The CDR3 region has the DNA TGTGCCAGCAGTTTAGAAGAGGATTGGGTCCACGAGCAGTACTTC. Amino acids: CASSLEEDWVHEQYF.

The CDR3 coding sequence is TGTGCCATCAGTGGTGGAGGAAATACGCAGTATTTT. Encoded protein: CAISGGGNTQYF. V is TRBV10-3 and J is TRBJ2-3, with D possibly being TRBD2 (5 bases). This CDR3 comprises 12 residues. Germline V gives CDR1 ENHRY, CDR2 SYGVKD. V was cut by 4 bases and J by 7 bases, with 9 bases left in between.

The CDR3 protein is CASSYRDSSNQPQHF. CDR3 DNA: TGTGCCAGCAGTTACCGGGACAGTAGCAATCAGCCCCAGCATTTT. The V and J genes are TRBV6-2 or TRBV6-3 and TRBJ1-5, with 7 bases that match TRBD1. The CDR3 is made up of 15 amino acids. Germline trimming cut 2 bases from V and 0 bases from J; bases unmatched to any gene: 1. CDR1 is MNHEY, CDR2 SVGEGT, per germline.

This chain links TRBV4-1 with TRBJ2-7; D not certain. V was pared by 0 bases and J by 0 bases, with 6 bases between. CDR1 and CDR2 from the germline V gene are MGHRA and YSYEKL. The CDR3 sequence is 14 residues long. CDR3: CASSQESLSYEQYF. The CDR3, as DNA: TGCGCCAGCAGCCAAGAAAGCCTCTCCTACGAGCAGTACTTC.